The subject of this entry is one T cell receptor (beta chain). Its antigen is unidentified. This entry belongs to a study of blood T cells in healthy people across ages. Overall study findings and caveats: Comparison with aged donors showed that long-lived donors had more naive CD4+ cells and higher diversity.

It was with a sample-barcoded 5' primer and a J-beta primer mix that a second PCR of roughly 7 to 12 cycles was run. Every molecule of cDNA carried a tag from a template-switch adaptor with 12 random nucleotides. One entry per CDR3 protein, called by TCRdb with MiXCR from the 5' RACE reads. The sample records approximately 400,000 distinct CDR3 sequences, about 52% being singletons. Trimming took 2 bases from V and 6 from J, leaving 12 bases between them. This CDR3 region has 14 residues. Germline values: CDR1 SGHTA, CDR2 FQGNSA. This chain connects TRBV7-2 to TRBJ2-3; D is possibly TRBD1 (6 bases). This receptor was obtained from a man between 60 and 75 years old in good health. The sequenced sample was blood. CDR3: CASSLPRGADTQYF. DNA for the CDR3: TGTGCCAGCAGCTTACCCAGGGGAGCCGATACGCAGTATTTT.